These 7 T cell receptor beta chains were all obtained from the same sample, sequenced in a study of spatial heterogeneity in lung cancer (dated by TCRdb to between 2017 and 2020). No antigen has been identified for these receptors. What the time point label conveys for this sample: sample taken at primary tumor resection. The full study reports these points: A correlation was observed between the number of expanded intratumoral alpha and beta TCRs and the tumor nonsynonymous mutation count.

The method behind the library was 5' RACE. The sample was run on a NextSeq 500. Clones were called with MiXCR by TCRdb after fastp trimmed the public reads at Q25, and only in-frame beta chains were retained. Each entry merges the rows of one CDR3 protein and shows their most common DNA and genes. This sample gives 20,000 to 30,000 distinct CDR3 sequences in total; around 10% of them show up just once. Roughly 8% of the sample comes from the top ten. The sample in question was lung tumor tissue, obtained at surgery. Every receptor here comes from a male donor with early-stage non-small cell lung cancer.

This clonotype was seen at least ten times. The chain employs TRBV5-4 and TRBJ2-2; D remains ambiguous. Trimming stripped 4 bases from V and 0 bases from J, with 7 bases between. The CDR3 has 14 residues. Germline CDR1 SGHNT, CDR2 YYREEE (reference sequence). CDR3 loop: CASSPDPNTGELFF. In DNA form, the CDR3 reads TGTGCCAGCAGCCCAGACCCGAACACCGGGGAGCTGTTTTTT.

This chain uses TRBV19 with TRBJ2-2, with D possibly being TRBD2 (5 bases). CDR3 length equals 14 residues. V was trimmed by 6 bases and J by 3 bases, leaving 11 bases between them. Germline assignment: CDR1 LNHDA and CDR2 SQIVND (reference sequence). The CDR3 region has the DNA TGTGCCAGTAGGACGGGATCCGACACCGGGGAGCTGTTTTTT. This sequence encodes CASRTGSDTGELFF.

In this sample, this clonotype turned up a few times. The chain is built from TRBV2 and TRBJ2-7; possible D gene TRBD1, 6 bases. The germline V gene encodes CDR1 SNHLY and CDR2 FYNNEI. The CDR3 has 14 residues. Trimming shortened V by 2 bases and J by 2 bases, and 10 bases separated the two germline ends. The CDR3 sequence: CASSESGTPYEQYF. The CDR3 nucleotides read TGTGCCAGCAGTGAAAGTGGGACACCCTACGAGCAGTACTTC.

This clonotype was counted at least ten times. CDR3 amino acids: CASSSGQVMNTEAFF. DNA of the CDR3: TGTGCCAGCAGTTCGGGACAGGTCATGAACACTGAAGCTTTCTTT. The J gene is TRBJ1-1, the V gene TRBV6-5, with 8 bases fitting TRBD1. V dropped 4 bases and J dropped 0; count of bases not matched to a gene: 4. Germline CDR1 and CDR2: MNHEY and SVGAGI. This CDR3 is 15 amino acids long.

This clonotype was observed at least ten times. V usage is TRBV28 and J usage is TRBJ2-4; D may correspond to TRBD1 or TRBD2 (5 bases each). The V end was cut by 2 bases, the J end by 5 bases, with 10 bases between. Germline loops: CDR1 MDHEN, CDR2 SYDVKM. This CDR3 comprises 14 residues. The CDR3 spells CASSLGGTQNIQYF. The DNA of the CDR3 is TGTGCCAGCAGTTTAGGGGGTACCCAAAACATTCAGTACTTC. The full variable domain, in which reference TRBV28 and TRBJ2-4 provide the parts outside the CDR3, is DVKVTQSSRYLVKRTGEKVFLECVQDMDHENMFWYRQDPGLGLRLIYFSYDVKMKEKGDIPEGYSVSREKKERFSLILESASTNQTSMYLCASSLGGTQNIQYFGAGTRLSVL.

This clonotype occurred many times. The CDR3 sequence is CSARDGLQPQHF. In nucleotides, the CDR3 is TGCAGTGCTAGAGATGGACTTCAGCCCCAGCATTTT. The V and J genes are TRBV20-1 and TRBJ1-5; no firm D call. The CDR3 runs 12 residues. Trimming cost V 0 bases and J 6 bases, with 6 bases left between them. Germline V CDR1 and CDR2: DFQATT, SNEGSKA (reference sequence).

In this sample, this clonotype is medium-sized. The CDR3 nucleotides read TGTGCCAGCAGTCCAAGGGGTCGACAGCAAGAGACCCAGTACTTC. This encodes CASSPRGRQQETQYF. This chain uses TRBV27 with TRBJ2-5, with D possibly matching TRBD1 (5 bases). Germline V gives CDR1 MNHEY, CDR2 SMNVEV (reference sequence). Trimming pared 5 bases from V and 2 bases from J, leaving 15 bases between. The CDR3 contains 15 residues.